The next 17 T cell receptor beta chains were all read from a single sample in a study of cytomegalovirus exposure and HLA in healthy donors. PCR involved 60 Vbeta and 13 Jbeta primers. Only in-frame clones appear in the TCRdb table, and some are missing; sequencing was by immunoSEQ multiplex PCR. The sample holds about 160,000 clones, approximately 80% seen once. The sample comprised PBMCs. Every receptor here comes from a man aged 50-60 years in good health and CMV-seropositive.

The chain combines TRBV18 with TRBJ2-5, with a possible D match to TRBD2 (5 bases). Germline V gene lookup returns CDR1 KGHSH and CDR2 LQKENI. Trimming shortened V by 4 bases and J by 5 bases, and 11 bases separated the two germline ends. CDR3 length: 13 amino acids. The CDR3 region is CASSRASGETQYF. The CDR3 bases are TGTGCCAGCTCACGGGCTTCGGGGGAGACCCAGTACTTC.

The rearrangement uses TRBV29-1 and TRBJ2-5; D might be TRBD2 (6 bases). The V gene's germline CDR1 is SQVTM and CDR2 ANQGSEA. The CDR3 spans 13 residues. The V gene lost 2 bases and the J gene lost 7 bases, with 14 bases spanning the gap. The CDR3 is CSVERDRLGTQYF. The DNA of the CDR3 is TGCAGCGTTGAACGAGACAGACTAGGGACCCAGTACTTC. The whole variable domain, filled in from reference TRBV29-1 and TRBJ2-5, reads SAVISQKPSRDICQRGTSLTIQCQVDSQVTMMFWYRQQPGQSLTLIATANQGSEATYESGFVIDKFPISRPNLTFSTLTVSNMSPEDSSIYLCSVERDRLGTQYFGPGTRLLVL.

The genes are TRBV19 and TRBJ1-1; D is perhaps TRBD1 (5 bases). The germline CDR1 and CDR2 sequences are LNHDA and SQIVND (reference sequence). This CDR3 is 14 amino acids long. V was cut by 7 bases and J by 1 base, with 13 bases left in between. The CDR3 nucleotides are TGTGCCAGTAATGAACAGGCCAGGAACACTGAAGCTTTCTTT. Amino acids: CASNEQARNTEAFF.

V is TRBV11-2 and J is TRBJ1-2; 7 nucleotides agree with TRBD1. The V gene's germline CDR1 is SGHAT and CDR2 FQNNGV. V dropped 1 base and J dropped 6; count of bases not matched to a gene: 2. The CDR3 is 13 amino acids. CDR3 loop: CASSLGTGDGYTF. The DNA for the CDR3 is TGTGCCAGCAGCTTAGGGACAGGCGATGGCTACACCTTC.

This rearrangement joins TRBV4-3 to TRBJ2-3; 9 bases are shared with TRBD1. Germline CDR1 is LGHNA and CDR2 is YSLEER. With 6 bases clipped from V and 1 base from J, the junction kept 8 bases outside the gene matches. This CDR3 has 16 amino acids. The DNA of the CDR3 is TGCGCCAGCAGACAGGGGAGGACAGGGGGCACAGATACGCAGTATTTT. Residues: CASRQGRTGGTDTQYF.

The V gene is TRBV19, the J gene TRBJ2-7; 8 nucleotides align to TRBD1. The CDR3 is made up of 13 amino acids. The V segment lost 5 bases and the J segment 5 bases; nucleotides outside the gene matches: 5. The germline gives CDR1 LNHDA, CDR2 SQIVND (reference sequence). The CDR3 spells CASSFYRGNEQYF. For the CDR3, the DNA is TGTGCCAGTAGTTTTTACAGGGGGAACGAGCAGTACTTC.

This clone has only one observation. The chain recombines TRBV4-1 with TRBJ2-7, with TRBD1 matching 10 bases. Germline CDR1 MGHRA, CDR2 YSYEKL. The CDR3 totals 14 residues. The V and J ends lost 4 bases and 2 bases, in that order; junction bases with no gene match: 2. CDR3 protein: CASSRGTGAYEQYF. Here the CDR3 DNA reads TGCGCCAGCAGCCGGGGGACAGGGGCCTACGAGCAGTACTTC.

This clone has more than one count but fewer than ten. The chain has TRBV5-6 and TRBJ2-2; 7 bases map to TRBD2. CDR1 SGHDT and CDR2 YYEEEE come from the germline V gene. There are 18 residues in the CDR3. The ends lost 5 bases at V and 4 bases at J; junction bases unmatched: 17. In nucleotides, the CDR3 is TGTGCCAGCAGTCCCCCCCTAAGACTAGCATTTGGCACCGGGGAGCTGTTTTTT. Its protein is CASSPPLRLAFGTGELFF.

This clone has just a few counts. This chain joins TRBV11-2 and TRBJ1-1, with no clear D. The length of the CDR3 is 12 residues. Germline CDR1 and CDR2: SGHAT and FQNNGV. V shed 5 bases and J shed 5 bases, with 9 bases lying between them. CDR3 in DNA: TGTGCCAGCAGCGTCAGGATTACTGAAGCTTTCTTT. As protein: CASSVRITEAFF.

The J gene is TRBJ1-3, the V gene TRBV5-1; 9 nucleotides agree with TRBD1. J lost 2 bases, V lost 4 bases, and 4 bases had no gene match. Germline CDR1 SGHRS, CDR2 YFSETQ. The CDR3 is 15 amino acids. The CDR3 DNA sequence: TGCGCCAGCAGCAGGGGACAGGGAACTGGAAACACCATATATTTT. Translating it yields CASSRGQGTGNTIYF.

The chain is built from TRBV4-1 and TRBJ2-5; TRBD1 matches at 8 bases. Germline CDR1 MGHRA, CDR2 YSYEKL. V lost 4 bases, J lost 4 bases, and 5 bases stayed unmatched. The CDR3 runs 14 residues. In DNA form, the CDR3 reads TGCGCCAGCAGCCCCGACAGGGGTCGAGAGACCCAGTACTTC. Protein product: CASSPDRGRETQYF.

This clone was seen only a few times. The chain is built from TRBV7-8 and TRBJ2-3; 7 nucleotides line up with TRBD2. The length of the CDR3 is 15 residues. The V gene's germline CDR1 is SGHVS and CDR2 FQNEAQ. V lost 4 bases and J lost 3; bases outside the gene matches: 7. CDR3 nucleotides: TGTGCCAGCAGCTGGGAGGGACGGACGACAGATACGCAGTATTTT. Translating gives CASSWEGRTTDTQYF.

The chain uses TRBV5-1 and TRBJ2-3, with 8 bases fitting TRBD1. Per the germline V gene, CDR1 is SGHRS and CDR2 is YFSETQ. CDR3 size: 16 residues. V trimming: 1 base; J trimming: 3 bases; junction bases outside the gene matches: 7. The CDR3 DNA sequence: TGCGCCAGCAGCTTGATCCCAGGGGGCGAGACAGATACGCAGTATTTT. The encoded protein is CASSLIPGGETDTQYF.

For the CDR3, the DNA is TGTGCCAGTAGCGACAGGTACGGGAACACTGAAGCTTTCTTT. Amino acid sequence: CASSDRYGNTEAFF. The chain is built from TRBV19 and TRBJ1-1; D is perhaps TRBD1 (6 bases). In germline, CDR1 is LNHDA, CDR2 SQIVND (reference sequence). V gave up 6 bases and J gave up 1 base, with 12 bases separating them. This CDR3 has 14 amino acids.

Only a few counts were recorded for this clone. In nucleotides, the CDR3 is TGTGCCAGCAGCTTAGGGGCGCTGGGGGCCAACGTCCTGACTTTC. Translation gives CASSLGALGANVLTF. The chain employs TRBV7-6 and TRBJ2-6; no clear D. This CDR3 contains 15 residues. Trimming stripped 1 base from V and 4 bases from J, with 8 bases between. CDR1 SGHVS and CDR2 FNYEAQ come from the germline V gene.

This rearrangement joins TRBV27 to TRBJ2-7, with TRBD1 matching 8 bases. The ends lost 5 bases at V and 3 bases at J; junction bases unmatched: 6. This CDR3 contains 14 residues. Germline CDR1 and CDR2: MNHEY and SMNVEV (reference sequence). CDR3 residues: CASSTRDRSYEQYF. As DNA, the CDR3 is TGTGCCAGCAGTACGCGGGACAGGAGCTACGAGCAGTACTTC.

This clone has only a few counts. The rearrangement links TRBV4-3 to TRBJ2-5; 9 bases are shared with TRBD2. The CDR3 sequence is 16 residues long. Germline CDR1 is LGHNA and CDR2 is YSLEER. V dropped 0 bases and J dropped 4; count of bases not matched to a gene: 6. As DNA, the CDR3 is TGCGCCAGCAGCCAAGACCTGCGGGGGGGTACAGAGACCCAGTACTTC. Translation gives CASSQDLRGGTETQYF.